Many counts were recorded for the clone carrying this T cell receptor (beta chain). Its antigen remains unknown. The sample comes from a study of identical twins. The CDR3 runs 14 residues. Germline trimming cut 4 bases from V and 4 bases from J; bases unmatched to any gene: 8. Germline V lookup: CDR1 DFQATT, CDR2 SNEGSKA (reference sequence). TCRdb recomputed calls from the 5' RACE reads with MiXCR, one row per CDR3 protein. The sample lists more than 650,000 distinct CDR3 sequences; 5.5% to 6.5% were seen once. Study conclusions and caveats: The conclusions drew on cross-sectional statistical analysis instead of tracking the same donors.

The sequence was obtained from a man between 18 and 29 years old in good health. Sequencing was done on a sample of naive T cells sorted from blood. V usage is TRBV20-1 and J usage is TRBJ2-3; 7 bases line up with TRBD2. This chain's CDR3 is CSAIGLERADTQYF. CDR3 nucleotides: TGCAGTGCTATCGGACTAGAGAGAGCAGATACGCAGTATTTT.